This record looks at one T cell receptor (beta chain) sequence and its context. The antigen remains unidentified. One entry per CDR3 protein results from TCRdb running MiXCR on the reads. The sample shows about 530,000 distinct CDR3 sequences, about 30% of them seen only once. There are 16 residues in the CDR3. Trimming left V 4 bases short and J 2 bases short, with 15 bases between. Germline-derived CDR1 and CDR2 are SGHTA and FQGNSA. This entry comes from a study of T cell repertoires in cytomegalovirus infection. Study-level background: Based on public TCR beta signatures, there were indications of CMV infection and of a matching HLA type. Whole-study findings and limits: Summed frequency of public TCR beta families distinguished CMV carriers with the relevant HLA. There were HLA-C-restricted CMV-specific TCR beta clonotypes dominating the ex vivo response.

This receptor was obtained from a human donor in good health (CMV status not recorded). Some clones in this sample may be carry-over from other donors' samples. The chain is built from TRBV7-2 and TRBJ2-1; D is uncertain. Sample: PBMCs. In nucleotides, the CDR3 is TGTGCCAGCAGCTCGGTACCTCCCCGGGCCTACAATGAGCAGTTCTTC. Amino acid sequence: CASSSVPPRAYNEQFF.